Listed here are 4 T cell receptor beta chains from one sample, sequenced in a study of post-analysis software for immune sequencing data. Findings and limits, study-wide: Higher frequency in patients than in controls was seen for 5 or 6 TRBV segments, with TRBV5-6, TRBV5-1 and TRBV20-1 among them.

Carried by the TCR beta cDNA libraries were unique molecular identifiers. MiXCR, applied by TCRdb to the PCR reads, yields one record per CDR3 protein. The table shows fewer than 850,000 distinct CDR3 sequences, with less than 35% occurring only once. Antigen specificity for these receptors is unknown. The specimen was blood. These receptors were collected from a girl under 18 with multiple sclerosis.

This clonotype was seen a few times. The J gene is TRBJ2-3, the V gene TRBV9, with D tentatively TRBD1 or TRBD2 (5 bases each). Trimming removed 5 bases from V and 1 base from J, with 11 bases in between. This CDR3 is 14 amino acids long. CDR1 and CDR2 from the germline V gene are SGDLS and YYNGEE. CDR3 protein: CASSKMGGTDTQYF. The CDR3 bases are TGTGCCAGCAGTAAGATGGGGGGCACAGATACGCAGTATTTT.

This clonotype appeared once. A junction end diverges from the germline sequence, so it may reflect a read error. The chain is built from TRBV29-1 and TRBJ2-3; 8 bases are shared with TRBD2. Per the germline V gene, CDR1 is SQVTM and CDR2 is ANQGSEA. CDR3 length: 13 amino acids. The CDR3 spells CSATGQAGDAQYF. The DNA of the CDR3 is TGCAGCGCGACCGGTCAAGCGGGAGATGCGCAGTATTTT.

The chain carries TRBV7-9 and TRBJ1-2, with 9 bases lining up with TRBD1. This CDR3 has 15 amino acids. The germline CDR1 and CDR2 sequences are SEHNR and FQNEAQ (reference sequence). V gave up 2 bases and J gave up 6 bases; unmatched junction bases: 7. The CDR3 here is CASSLRPTGGDGYTF. The CDR3 DNA reads as TGTGCCAGCAGCTTAAGGCCCACAGGGGGCGATGGCTACACCTTC.

This clonotype was detected a few times. The V gene is TRBV15, the J gene TRBJ2-2; the match to TRBD2 covers 13 bases. This CDR3 is 18 amino acids long. The germline V gene encodes CDR1 LNHNV and CDR2 YYDKDF (reference sequence). V was pared by 5 bases and J by 3 bases, with 9 bases of the junction left unmatched. The CDR3 sequence: CATSRPGLAGVYTGELFF. The DNA of the CDR3 is TGTGCCACCAGCCGTCCTGGACTAGCGGGAGTTTACACCGGGGAGCTGTTTTTT.